Listed below are T cell receptor beta chains from one sample, sequenced in a study of blood T cells in healthy people across ages. From the 5' RACE reads, TCRdb called clonotypes with MiXCR, one entry per CDR3 protein. Among 630,000 or so distinct CDR3 sequences listed, 32% were seen once. The sequencing input was blood. These receptors were taken from a woman at least 80 years old in good health. The CDR3 runs from the conserved cysteine through the conserved F or W. Each record gives: V gene, clone size, J gene, D gene, CDR3 protein, CDR3 DNA. The D gene is left open where the match is weak. Some rows have no size entry. The others give once, few or many, or a class for an expanded clone.

TRBV10-3	.	TRBJ2-1	.	CAISEGLSGSQETQFF	TGTGCCATCAGTGAGGGACTATCGGGGAGCCAAGAGACCCAGTTCTTC
TRBV20-1	many	TRBJ1-1	.	CSALRGNTEAFF	TGCAGTGCCTTAAGGGGTAACACTGAAGCTTTCTTT
TRBV13	many	TRBJ2-1	TRBD2	CASRERGGSYNEQFF	TGTGCCAGCAGGGAGCGGGGGGGCTCCTACAATGAGCAGTTCTTC
TRBV5-1	many	TRBJ1-5	.	CASSLSTNQPQHF	TGCGCCAGCAGCTTGTCGACCAATCAGCCCCAGCATTTT
TRBV14	.	TRBJ2-7	TRBD1	CTSSPQGFSYEQYF	TGTACCAGCAGCCCACAGGGGTTCTCCTACGAGCAGTACTTC
TRBV15	many	TRBJ2-5	TRBD1	CATSSLQTGTETQYF	TGTGCCACCAGCAGCCTGCAGACAGGGACCGAGACCCAGTACTTC
TRBV7-2	.	TRBJ2-1	TRBD2	CASSRNSRGGTQFF	TGTGCCAGCAGCAGGAACTCCCGGGGGGGGACCCAGTTCTTC
TRBV10-3	many	TRBJ1-5	.	CAIRDSNQPQHF	TGTGCCATCAGGGATAGCAATCAGCCCCAGCATTTT
TRBV20-1	many	TRBJ1-6	.	CSARPGSSYNSPLHF	TGCAGTGCTAGGCCCGGGAGCTCCTATAATTCACCCCTCCACTTT
TRBV7-2	many	TRBJ1-1	.	CASSLMSTEAFF	TGTGCCAGCAGCTTAATGAGCACTGAAGCTTTCTTT
TRBV6-5	once	TRBJ2-2	.	CASSYFPSQERFF	TGTGCCAGCAGTTATTTCCCGTCCCAGGAGCGGTTTTTT
TRBV9	.	TRBJ2-2	.	CASSRRPPAGNTGELFF	TGTGCCAGCAGTAGACGGCCCCCGGCAGGGAACACCGGGGAGCTGTTTTTT
TRBV6-5	many	TRBJ1-6	.	CASSPLGSGNSPLHF	TGTGCCAGCAGTCCCCTCGGGTCAGGCAATTCACCCCTCCACTTT
TRBV2	many	TRBJ2-1	TRBD1	CASSRQGSHEQFF	TGTGCCAGCAGCAGACAGGGGTCCCATGAGCAGTTCTTC
TRBV12-3/TRBV12-4	.	TRBJ2-5	.	CASSSSQGPGWEQYF	TGTGCCAGCAGTTCCTCTCAGGGTCCTGGATGGGAGCAGTACTTC
TRBV7-3	many	TRBJ2-3	TRBD1	CASSWRQGDTQYF	TGTGCCAGCAGCTGGAGACAGGGAGATACGCAGTATTTT
TRBV15	few	TRBJ1-5	TRBD1	CATSRDVTGGYSNQPQHF	TGTGCCACCAGCAGAGATGTGACAGGGGGCTATAGCAATCAGCCCCAGCATTTT
TRBV6-1	few	TRBJ1-1	.	CASSEIRAAGEAFF	TGTGCCAGCAGTGAAATAAGGGCGGCTGGAGAAGCTTTCTTT
TRBV3-1	many	TRBJ1-1	.	CASSQVGSLTEAFF	TGTGCCAGCAGCCAAGTTGGGTCTTTGACTGAAGCTTTCTTT
TRBV27	many	TRBJ2-5	.	CASSSHPGRRETQYF	TGTGCCAGCAGTTCCCACCCGGGACGGCGAGAGACCCAGTACTTC
TRBV3-1	few	TRBJ2-5	TRBD2	CASEQRGGGETQYF	TGTGCCAGTGAACAGCGGGGGGGGGGAGAGACCCAGTACTTC
TRBV9	.	TRBJ2-7	.	CVSSGSGDTGEQYF	TGTGTCAGCAGCGGATCGGGGGACACGGGGGAGCAGTACTTC
TRBV20-1	many	TRBJ1-2	.	CSADRAGNYGYTF	TGCAGTGCCGACCGGGCGGGGAACTATGGCTACACCTTC
TRBV7-2	many	TRBJ2-7	.	CASSLAWAASYEQYF	TGTGCCAGCAGCTTAGCGTGGGCGGCCTCCTACGAGCAGTACTTC
TRBV7-2	many	TRBJ2-5	TRBD2	CASSLGGAGEETQYF	TGTGCCAGCAGCTTAGGGGGAGCGGGGGAGGAGACCCAGTACTTC
TRBV7-2	many	TRBJ1-4	TRBD1	CASSLRRDRAEKLFF	TGTGCCAGCAGCTTAAGGCGGGACAGGGCTGAAAAACTGTTTTTT
TRBV6-5	few	TRBJ1-4	.	CASSYLGNSSPEKLFF	TGTGCCAGCAGTTACCTTGGGAACAGTTCACCAGAAAAACTGTTTTTT
TRBV6-5	many	TRBJ2-5	TRBD2	CASRTPGLAGPGTQYF	TGTGCCAGCAGAACTCCGGGACTAGCGGGTCCGGGGACCCAGTACTTC
TRBV9	many	TRBJ2-3	TRBD1	CASSKGGQGAADTQYF	TGTGCCAGCAGCAAAGGGGGACAGGGGGCCGCAGATACGCAGTATTTT
TRBV14	.	TRBJ2-3	.	CASSLLAVQGDTQYF	TGTGCCAGCAGCCTATTAGCGGTTCAAGGAGATACGCAGTATTTT
TRBV5-1	few	TRBJ2-7	.	CASSLAGGTSYEQYF	TGCGCCAGCAGCTTGGCCGGTGGGACGTCCTACGAGCAGTACTTC
TRBV6-1	many	TRBJ2-7	.	CASSEAGFEQYF	TGTGCCAGCAGTGAAGCAGGGTTCGAGCAGTACTTC
TRBV2	few	TRBJ2-2	.	CASRGSVNTGELFF	TGTGCCAGCAGGGGGTCAGTGAACACCGGGGAGCTGTTTTTT
TRBV6-1	.	TRBJ1-5	TRBD1	CASSLRPRQGRSNQPQHF	TGTGCCAGCAGTCTAAGACCGAGACAGGGTAGAAGCAATCAGCCCCAGCATTTT